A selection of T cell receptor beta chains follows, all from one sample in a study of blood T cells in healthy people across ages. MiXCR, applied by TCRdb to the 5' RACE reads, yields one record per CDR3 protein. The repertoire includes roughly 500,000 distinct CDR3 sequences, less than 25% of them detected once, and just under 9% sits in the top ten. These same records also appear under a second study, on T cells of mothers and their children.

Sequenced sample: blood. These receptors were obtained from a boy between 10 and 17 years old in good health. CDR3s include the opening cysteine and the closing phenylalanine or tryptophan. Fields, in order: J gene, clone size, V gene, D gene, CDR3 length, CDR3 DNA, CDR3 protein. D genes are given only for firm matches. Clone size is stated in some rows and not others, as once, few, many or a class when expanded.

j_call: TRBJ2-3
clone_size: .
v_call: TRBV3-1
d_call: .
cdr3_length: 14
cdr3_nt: TGTGCCAGCAGCCAAAATAATAACTTGTATACGCAGTATTTT
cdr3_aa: CASSQNNNLYTQYF

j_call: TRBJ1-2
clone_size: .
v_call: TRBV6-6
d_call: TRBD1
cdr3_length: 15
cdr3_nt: TGTGCCAGCAGTTACTCAGGACAGGGAAGCTATGGCTACACCTTC
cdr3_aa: CASSYSGQGSYGYTF

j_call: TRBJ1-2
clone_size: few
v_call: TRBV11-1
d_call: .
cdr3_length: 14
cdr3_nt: TGTGCCAGCAGCTCGCGGGGAATGGGGTATGGCTACACCTTC
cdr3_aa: CASSSRGMGYGYTF

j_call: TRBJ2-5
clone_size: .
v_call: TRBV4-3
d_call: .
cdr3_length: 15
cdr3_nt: TGCGCCAGCAGCCAAGATTGGGCAGGGCAAGAGACCCAGTACTTC
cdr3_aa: CASSQDWAGQETQYF

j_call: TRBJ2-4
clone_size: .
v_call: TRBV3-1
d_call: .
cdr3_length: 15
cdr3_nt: TGTGCCAGCAGCCAAGTCGGAATAGCCAAAAACATTCAGTACTTC
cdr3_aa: CASSQVGIAKNIQYF

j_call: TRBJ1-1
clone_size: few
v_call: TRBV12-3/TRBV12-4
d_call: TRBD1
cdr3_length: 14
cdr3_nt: TGTGCCAGCAGGGGACAGGCCTCGGGGGCTGAAGCTTTCTTT
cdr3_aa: CASRGQASGAEAFF

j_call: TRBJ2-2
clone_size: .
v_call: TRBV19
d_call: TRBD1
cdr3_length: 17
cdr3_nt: TGTGCCAGTAGTAGAGGGACAGGGGGACCTAACACCGGGGAGCTGTTTTTT
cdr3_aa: CASSRGTGGPNTGELFF

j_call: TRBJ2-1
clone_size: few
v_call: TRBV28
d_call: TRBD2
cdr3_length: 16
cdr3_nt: TGTGCCAGCAGCCCACTGGCACTAGCGGGGGACAATGAGCAGTTCTTC
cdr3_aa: CASSPLALAGDNEQFF

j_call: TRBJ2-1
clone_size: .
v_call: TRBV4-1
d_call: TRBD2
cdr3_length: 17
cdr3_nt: TGCGCCAGCAGCCAATTGGATCTCGGACTAGCGGGACGTGAGCAGTTCTTC
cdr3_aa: CASSQLDLGLAGREQFF

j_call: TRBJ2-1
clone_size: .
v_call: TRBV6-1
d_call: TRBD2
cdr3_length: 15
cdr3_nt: TGTGCCAGCAGTGAAGAGGGACTAGCGGTTAATGAGCAGTTCTTC
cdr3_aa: CASSEEGLAVNEQFF

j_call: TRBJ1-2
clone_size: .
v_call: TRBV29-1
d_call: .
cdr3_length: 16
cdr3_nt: TGCAGCGTTGAAGATCCTCGACCGACCTTACCTTATGGCTACACCTTC
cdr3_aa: CSVEDPRPTLPYGYTF

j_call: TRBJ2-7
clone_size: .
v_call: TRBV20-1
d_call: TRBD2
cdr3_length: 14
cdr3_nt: TGCAGTGCGCCGACTAGCGGGAGGTTGTACGAGCAGTACTTC
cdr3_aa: CSAPTSGRLYEQYF

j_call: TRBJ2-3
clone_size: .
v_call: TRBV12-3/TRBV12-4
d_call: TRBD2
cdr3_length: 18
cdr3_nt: TGTGCCAGCAGTCCCCCAGATAGCGGGAGGTCCAACACAGATACGCAGTATTTT
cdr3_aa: CASSPPDSGRSNTDTQYF

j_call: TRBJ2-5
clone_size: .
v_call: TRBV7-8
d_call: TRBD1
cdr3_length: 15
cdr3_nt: TGTGCCAGCAACCGAAGACAGGGTGACCAAGAGACCCAGTACTTC
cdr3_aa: CASNRRQGDQETQYF

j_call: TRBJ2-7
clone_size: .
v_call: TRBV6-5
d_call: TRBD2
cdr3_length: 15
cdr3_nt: TGTGCCAGCAGTTATTGGACTAGCGGCCCCTACGAGCAGCACTTC
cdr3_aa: CASSYWTSGPYEQHF

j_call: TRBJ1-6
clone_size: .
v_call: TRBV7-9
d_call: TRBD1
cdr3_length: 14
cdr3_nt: TGTGCCAGCAGCTCCGGACAGGGGGCATCACCCCTCCACTTT
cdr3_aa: CASSSGQGASPLHF

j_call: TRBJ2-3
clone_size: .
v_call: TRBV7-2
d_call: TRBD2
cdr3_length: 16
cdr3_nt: TGTGCCAGCAGCCGCTTGATAGCGGGGGGCACAGATACGCAGTATTTT
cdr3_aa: CASSRLIAGGTDTQYF

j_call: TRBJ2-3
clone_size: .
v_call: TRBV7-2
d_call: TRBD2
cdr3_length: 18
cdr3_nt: TGTGCCAGCAGTTACAGCGGGGGGGCCTTTACTAGCACAGATACGCAGTATTTT
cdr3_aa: CASSYSGGAFTSTDTQYF

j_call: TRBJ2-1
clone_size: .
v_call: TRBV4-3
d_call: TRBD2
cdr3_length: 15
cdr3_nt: TGCGCCAGCAGCCAAAAACTAGCGGGATCCGGTGAGCAGTTCTTC
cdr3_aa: CASSQKLAGSGEQFF

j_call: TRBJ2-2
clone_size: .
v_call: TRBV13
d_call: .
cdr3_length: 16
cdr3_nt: TGTGCCAGCAGCTTAGAAGGGGCCCCTTTCACCGGGGAGCTGTTTTTT
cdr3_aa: CASSLEGAPFTGELFF

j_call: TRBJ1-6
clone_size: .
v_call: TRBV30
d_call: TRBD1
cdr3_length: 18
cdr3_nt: TGTGCCTGGAGGACCGGGACAGGGGTGCCTGCGGGGCATTCACCCCTCCACTTT
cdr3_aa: CAWRTGTGVPAGHSPLHF

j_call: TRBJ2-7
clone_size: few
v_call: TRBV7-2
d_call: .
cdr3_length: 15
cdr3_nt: TGTGCCAGCAGCTTAGCGCCTATCCAAACCTACGAGCAGTACTTC
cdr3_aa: CASSLAPIQTYEQYF

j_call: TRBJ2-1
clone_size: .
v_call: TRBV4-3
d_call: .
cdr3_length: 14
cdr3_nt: TGCGCCAGCAGCCAAGATTGGGGGGCCGATGAGCAGTTCTTC
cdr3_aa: CASSQDWGADEQFF

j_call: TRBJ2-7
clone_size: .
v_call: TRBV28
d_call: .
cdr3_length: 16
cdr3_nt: TGTGCCAGCAGAATAGGGGGTTTGGCGGGCTCCTACGAGCAGTACTTC
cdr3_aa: CASRIGGLAGSYEQYF

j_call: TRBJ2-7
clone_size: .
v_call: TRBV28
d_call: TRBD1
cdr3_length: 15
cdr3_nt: TGTGCCAGCAGTTCCAGACAGGGGTCAACCTACGAGCAGTACTTC
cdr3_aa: CASSSRQGSTYEQYF

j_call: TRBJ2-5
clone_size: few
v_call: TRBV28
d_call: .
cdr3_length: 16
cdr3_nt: TGTGCCAGCAGTGCCTCCCCCGTCGGGGCCCAAGAGACCCAGTGCTTC
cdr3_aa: CASSASPVGAQETQCF

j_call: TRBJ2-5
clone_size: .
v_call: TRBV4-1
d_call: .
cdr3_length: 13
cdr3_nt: TGCGCCAGCAGCCGTGTCCTGGGGCAAGCGCAGTACTTC
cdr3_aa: CASSRVLGQAQYF

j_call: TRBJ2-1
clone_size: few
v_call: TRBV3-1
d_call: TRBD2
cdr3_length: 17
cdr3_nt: TGTGCCAGCAGCCCCCGACTAGCGGGGGTGGACTCCAATGAGCAGTTCTTC
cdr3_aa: CASSPRLAGVDSNEQFF

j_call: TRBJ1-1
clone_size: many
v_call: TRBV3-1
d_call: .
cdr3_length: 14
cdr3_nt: TGTGCCAGCAGCCAAGTCGAGGTGAACACTGAAGCTTTCTTT
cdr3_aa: CASSQVEVNTEAFF

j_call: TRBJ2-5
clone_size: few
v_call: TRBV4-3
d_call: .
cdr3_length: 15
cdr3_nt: TGCGCCAGCAGCCAAGATCGACAACCCCAAGAGACCCAGTACTTC
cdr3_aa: CASSQDRQPQETQYF

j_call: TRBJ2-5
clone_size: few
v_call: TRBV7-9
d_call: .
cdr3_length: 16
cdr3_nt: TGTGCCAGCAGCCCGACGTCCGGGACACCCCTTCGGTCCCAGTACTTC
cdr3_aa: CASSPTSGTPLRSQYF

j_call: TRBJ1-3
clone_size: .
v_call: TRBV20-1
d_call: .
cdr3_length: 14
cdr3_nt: TGCAGTGCTAGGGCGGTGGGCTCTGGAAACACCATATATTTT
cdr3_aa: CSARAVGSGNTIYF

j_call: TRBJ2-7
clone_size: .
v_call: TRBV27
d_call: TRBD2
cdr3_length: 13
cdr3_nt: TGTGCCAGCATCGATAGCGGGGCCTACGAGCAGTACTTC
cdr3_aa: CASIDSGAYEQYF

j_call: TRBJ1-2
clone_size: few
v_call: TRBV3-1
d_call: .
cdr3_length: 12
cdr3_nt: TGTGCCAGCAGCCCACACCGTCTTAGCGACACCTTC
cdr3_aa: CASSPHRLSDTF

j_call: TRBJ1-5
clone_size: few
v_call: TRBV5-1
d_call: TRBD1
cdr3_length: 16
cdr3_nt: TGCGCCAGCAGCTTGGGGTCAGGGGGCCTGAATCAGCCCCAGCATTTT
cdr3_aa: CASSLGSGGLNQPQHF

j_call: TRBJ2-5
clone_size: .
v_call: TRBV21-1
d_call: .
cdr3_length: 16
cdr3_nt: TGTGCCAGCAGCAAAGATCAGGGACTAGCGGCGTCAACCCAGTACTTC
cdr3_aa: CASSKDQGLAASTQYF

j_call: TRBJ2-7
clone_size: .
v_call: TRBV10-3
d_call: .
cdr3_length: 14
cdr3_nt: TGTGCCACGGGGGAGGGGGCGAGTATCAACGAGCAGTACTTC
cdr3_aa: CATGEGASINEQYF

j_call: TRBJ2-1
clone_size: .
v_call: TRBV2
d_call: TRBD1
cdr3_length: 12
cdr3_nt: TGTGCCAGCCGGGACAGGGACTATGAGCAGTTCTTC
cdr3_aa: CASRDRDYEQFF

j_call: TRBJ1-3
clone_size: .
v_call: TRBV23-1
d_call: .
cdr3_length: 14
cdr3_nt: TGCGCCACGAAGAGGGGGGCCTCTGGAAACACCATATATTTT
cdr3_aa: CATKRGASGNTIYF

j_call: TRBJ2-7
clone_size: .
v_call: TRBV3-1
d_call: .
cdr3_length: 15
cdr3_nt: TGTGCCAGCAGCCGAAGCGATACAGAATCCTACGAGCAGTACTTC
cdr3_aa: CASSRSDTESYEQYF

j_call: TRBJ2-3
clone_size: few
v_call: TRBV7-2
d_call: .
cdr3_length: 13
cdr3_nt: TGTGCCAGCAGCCCCCCAAGGGGAGATACGCAGTATTTT
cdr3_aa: CASSPPRGDTQYF

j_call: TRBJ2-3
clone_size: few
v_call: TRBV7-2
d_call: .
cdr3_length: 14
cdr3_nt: TGTGCCTCCCGGTGGGCGGTCCACACAGATACGCAGTATTTT
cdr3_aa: CASRWAVHTDTQYF

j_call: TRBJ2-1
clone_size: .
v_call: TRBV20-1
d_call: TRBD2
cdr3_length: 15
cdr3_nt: TGCAGTGCTCCCGACCGACTAGCGGGGGGGAATGAGCAGTTCTTC
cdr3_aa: CSAPDRLAGGNEQFF

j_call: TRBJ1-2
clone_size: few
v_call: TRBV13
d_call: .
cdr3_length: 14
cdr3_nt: TGTGCCAGCAGCTCCCCTCGGGGGGACTATGGCTACACCTTC
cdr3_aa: CASSSPRGDYGYTF

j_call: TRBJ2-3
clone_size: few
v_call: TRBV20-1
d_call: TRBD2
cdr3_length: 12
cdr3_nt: TGCAGTGCTGGCGGGAGTGCAGATACGCAGTATTTT
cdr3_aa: CSAGGSADTQYF